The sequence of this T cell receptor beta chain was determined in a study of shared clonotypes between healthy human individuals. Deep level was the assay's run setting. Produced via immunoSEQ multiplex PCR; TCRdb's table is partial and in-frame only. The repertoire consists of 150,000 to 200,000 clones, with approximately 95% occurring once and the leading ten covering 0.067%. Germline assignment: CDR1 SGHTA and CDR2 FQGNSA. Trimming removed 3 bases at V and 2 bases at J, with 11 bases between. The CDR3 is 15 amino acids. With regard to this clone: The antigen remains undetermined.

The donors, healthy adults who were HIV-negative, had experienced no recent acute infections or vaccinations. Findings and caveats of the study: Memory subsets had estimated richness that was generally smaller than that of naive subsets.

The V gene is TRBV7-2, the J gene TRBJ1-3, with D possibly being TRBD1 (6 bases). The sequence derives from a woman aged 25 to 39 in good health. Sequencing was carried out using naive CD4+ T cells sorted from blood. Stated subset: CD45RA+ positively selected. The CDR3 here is CASSLDSTTGNTIYF. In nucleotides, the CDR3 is TGTGCCAGCAGCTTGGACAGTACCACTGGAAACACCATATATTTT.